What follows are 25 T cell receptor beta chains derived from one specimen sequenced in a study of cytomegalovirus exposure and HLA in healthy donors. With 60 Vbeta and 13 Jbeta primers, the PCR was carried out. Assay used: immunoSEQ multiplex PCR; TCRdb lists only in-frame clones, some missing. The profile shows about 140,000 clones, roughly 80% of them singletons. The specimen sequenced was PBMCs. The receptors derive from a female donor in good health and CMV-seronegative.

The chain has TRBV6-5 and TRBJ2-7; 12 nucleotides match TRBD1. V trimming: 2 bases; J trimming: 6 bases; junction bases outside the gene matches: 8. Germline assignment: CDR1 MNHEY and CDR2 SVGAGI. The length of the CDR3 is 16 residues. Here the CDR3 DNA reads TGTGCCAGCAGTTACCTCCCGGGACAGGGGGCCGGCGAGCAGTACTTC. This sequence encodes CASSYLPGQGAGEQYF.

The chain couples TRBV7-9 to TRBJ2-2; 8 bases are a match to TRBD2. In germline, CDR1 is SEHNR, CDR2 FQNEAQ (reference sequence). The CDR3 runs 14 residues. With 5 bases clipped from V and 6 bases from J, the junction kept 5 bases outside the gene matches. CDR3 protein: CASSLGLAPGELFF. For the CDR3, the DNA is TGTGCCAGCAGCCTAGGACTAGCACCCGGGGAGCTGTTTTTT.

CDR3 sequence reads: CASSLWDIVKGETQYF. DNA of the CDR3: TGTGCCAGCAGCCTATGGGACATCGTGAAGGGAGAGACCCAGTACTTC. The rearrangement links TRBV5-6 to TRBJ2-5; TRBD1 might be the D (6 bases). The germline V gene encodes CDR1 SGHDT and CDR2 YYEEEE. V was trimmed by 4 bases and J by 4 bases, leaving 20 bases between them. The CDR3 consists of 16 residues.

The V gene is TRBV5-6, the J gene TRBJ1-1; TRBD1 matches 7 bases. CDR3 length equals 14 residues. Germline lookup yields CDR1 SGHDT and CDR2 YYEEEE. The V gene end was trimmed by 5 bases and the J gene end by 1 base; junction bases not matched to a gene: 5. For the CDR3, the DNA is TGTGCCAGCAGGAAGGGACAGAAGAACACTGAAGCTTTCTTT. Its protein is CASRKGQKNTEAFF.

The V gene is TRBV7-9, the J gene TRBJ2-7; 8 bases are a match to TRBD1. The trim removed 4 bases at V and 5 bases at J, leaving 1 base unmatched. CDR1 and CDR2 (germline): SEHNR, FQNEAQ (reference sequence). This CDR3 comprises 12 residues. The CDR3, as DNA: TGTGCCAGCAGCTCGACAGGGGACGAGCAGTACTTC. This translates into CASSSTGDEQYF.

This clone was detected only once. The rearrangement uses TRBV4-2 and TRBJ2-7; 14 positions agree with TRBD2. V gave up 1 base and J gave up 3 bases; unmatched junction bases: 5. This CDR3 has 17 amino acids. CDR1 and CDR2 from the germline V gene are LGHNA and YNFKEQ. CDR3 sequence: CASSQATSGRASYEQYF. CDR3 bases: TGTGCCAGCAGCCAAGCGACTAGCGGGAGGGCTAGCTACGAGCAGTACTTC.

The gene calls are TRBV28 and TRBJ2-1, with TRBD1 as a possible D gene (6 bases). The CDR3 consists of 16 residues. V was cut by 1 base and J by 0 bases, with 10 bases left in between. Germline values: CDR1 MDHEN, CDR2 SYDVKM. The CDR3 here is CASSLLSRGSYNEQFF. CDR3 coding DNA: TGTGCCAGCAGTTTATTGTCCAGGGGCTCCTACAATGAGCAGTTCTTC.

CDR3 sequence: CASSLGRNYEQYF. The CDR3 nucleotides are TGTGCCAGCAGCTTAGGCAGAAACTACGAGCAGTACTTC. The chain employs TRBV11-2 and TRBJ2-7; no firm D call. CDR1 is SGHAT and CDR2 is FQNNGV in the germline V gene. This CDR3 has 13 amino acids. Trimming shortened V by 1 base and J by 3 bases, and 7 bases separated the two germline ends.

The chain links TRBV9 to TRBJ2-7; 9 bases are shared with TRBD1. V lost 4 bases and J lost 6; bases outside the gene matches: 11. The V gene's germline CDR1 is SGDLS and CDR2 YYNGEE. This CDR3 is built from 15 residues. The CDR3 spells CASSPGTGYGIEQYF. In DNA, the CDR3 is TGTGCCAGCAGCCCAGGGACAGGGTACGGAATCGAGCAGTACTTC.

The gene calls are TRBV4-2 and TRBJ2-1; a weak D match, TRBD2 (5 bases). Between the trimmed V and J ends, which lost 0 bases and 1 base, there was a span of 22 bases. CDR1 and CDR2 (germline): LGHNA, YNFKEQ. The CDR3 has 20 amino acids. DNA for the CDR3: TGTGCCAGCAGCCAAGAGGTAATCCTAGCCGGATCGTCATCCTACAATGAGCAGTTCTTC. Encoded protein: CASSQEVILAGSSSYNEQFF.

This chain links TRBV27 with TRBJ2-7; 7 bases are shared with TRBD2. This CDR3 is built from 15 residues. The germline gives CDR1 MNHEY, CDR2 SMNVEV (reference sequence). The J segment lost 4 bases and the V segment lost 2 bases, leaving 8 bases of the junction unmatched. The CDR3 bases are TGTGCCAGCAGTTTAAAGTTAGGGGAGGGATACGAGCAGTACTTC. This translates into CASSLKLGEGYEQYF.

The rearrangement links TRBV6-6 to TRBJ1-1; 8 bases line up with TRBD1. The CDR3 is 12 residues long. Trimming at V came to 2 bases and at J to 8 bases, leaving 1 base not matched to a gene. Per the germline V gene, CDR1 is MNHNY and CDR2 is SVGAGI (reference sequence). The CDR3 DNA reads TGTGCCAGCAGTTACGGGGACAGGGAAGCTTTCTTT. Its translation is CASSYGDREAFF.

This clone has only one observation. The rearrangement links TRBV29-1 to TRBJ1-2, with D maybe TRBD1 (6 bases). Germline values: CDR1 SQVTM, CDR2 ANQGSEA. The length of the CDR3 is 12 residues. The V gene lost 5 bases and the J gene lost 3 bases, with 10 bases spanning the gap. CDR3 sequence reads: CSVNSGDYGYTF. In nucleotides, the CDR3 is TGCAGCGTTAACTCAGGGGACTATGGCTACACCTTC.

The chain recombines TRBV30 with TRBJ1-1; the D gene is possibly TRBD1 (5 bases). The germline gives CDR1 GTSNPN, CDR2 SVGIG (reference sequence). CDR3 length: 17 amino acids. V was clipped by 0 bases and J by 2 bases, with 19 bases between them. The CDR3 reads CAWSVRRDQSLNTEAFF. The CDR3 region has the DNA TGTGCCTGGAGTGTACGGAGGGACCAATCCTTAAACACTGAAGCTTTCTTT.

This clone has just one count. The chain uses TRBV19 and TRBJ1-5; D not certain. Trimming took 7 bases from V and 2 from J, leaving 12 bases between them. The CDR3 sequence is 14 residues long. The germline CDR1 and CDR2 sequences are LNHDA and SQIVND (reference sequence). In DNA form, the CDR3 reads TGTGCCAGTAAGGAGGGTTGGGGCAATCAGCCCCAGCATTTT. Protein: CASKEGWGNQPQHF.

The CDR3 DNA reads TGTGCCAGCAGTGAGGGGGGAGTTGGCTATGGCTACACCTTC. Encoded protein: CASSEGGVGYGYTF. The chain recombines TRBV2 with TRBJ1-2; possible D gene TRBD1, 5 bases. The CDR3 extends over 14 amino acids. Germline CDR1 SNHLY, CDR2 FYNNEI. V gave up 3 bases and J gave up 4 bases, with 12 bases separating them.

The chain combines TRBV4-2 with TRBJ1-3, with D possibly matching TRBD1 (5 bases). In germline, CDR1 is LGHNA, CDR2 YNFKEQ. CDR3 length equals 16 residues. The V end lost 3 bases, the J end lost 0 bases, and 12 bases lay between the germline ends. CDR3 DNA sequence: TGTGCCAGCAGCCATAAACAGGATAGCTCTGGAAACACCATATATTTT. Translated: CASSHKQDSSGNTIYF.

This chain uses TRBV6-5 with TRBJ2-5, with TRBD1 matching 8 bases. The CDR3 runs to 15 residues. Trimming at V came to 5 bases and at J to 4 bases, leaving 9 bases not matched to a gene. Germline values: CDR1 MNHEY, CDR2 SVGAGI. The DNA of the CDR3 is TGTGCCAGCAGTCCATCCACCGGGACAGGAGAGACCCAGTACTTC. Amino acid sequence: CASSPSTGTGETQYF.

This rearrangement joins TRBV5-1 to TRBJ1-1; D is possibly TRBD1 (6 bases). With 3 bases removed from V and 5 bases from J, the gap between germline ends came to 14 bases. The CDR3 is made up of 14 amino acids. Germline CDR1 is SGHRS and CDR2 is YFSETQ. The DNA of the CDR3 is TGCGCCAGCAGCTCCGGGACACCGAGGACTGAAGCTTTCTTT. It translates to CASSSGTPRTEAFF.

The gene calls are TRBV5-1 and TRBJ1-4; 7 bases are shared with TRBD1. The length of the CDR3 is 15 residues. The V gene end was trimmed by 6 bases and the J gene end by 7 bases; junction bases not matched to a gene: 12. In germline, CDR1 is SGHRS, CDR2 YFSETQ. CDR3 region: CASKEGARGGEKLFF. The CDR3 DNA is TGCGCCAGCAAGGAGGGGGCGCGCGGTGGTGAAAAACTGTTTTTT.

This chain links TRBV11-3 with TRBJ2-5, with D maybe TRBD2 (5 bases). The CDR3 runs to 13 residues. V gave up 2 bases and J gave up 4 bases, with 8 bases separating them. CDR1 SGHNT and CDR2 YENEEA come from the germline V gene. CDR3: CASSLIEGETQYF. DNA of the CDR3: TGTGCCAGCAGCTTAATAGAGGGAGAGACCCAGTACTTC.

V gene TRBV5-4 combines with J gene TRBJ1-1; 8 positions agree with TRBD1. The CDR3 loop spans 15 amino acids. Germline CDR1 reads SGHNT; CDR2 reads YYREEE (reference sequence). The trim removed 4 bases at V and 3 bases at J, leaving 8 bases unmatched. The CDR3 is CASSLPTGDDTEAFF. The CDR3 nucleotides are TGTGCCAGCAGCCTACCGACAGGGGATGACACTGAAGCTTTCTTT.

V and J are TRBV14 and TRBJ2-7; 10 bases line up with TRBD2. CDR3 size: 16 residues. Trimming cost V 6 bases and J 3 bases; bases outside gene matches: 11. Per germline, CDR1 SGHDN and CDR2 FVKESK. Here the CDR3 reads CASRASGSMRHYEQYF. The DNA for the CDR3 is TGTGCCAGCAGGGCTAGCGGGAGTATGAGGCACTACGAGCAGTACTTC.

The CDR3 sequence: CASSEGGLAGTEQYF. DNA of the CDR3: TGTGCCAGCAGCGAAGGGGGACTAGCGGGGACCGAGCAGTACTTC. The chain combines TRBV5-6 with TRBJ2-7, with 13 bases lining up with TRBD2. The CDR3 is made up of 15 amino acids. The V gene end was trimmed by 4 bases and the J gene end by 6 bases; junction bases not matched to a gene: 7. In germline, CDR1 is SGHDT, CDR2 YYEEEE.

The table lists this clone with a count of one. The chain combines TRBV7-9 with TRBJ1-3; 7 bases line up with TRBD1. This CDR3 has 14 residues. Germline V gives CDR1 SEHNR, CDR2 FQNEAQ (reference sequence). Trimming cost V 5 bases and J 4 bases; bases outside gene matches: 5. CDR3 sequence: CASSQTGSGNTIYF. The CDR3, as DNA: TGTGCCAGCAGCCAGACAGGGTCCGGAAACACCATATATTTT.